These 20 T cell receptor beta chains share one sample of origin, sequenced in a study of shared clonotypes between healthy human individuals. Clones were sequenced by immunoSEQ multiplex PCR, and TCRdb holds only the in-frame ones, with some missing. The sample shows around 1.4 million clones, around 98.5% of them seen only once. The sample consisted of naive CD4+ T cells sorted from blood. Sample subset: CD45RA+ positively selected. Source of these receptors: a man aged 25-45 years in good health.

The rearrangement uses TRBV2 and TRBJ2-7, with TRBD2 identical over 7 bases. There are 15 residues in the CDR3. The germline gives CDR1 SNHLY, CDR2 FYNNEI. Losses at the gene ends were 3 bases for V and 6 bases for J; bases not matched to a gene: 11. CDR3 coding DNA: TGTGCCAGCAGTGACTTTGGGACCCCGGGGGGCGAGCAGTACTTC. It specifies CASSDFGTPGGEQYF.

This clone was picked up one time. This chain's CDR3 is CASSEAQPNQPQHF. CDR3 in DNA: TGTGCCAGCAGTGAGGCACAGCCCAATCAGCCCCAGCATTTT. The V call is TRBV25-1, the J call TRBJ1-5; D is undetermined. V was trimmed by 3 bases and J by 3 bases, leaving 9 bases between them. CDR3 length equals 14 residues. The germline V gene has CDR1 MGHDK and CDR2 SYGVNS.

The chain joins TRBV4-1 to TRBJ2-7; 7 nucleotides align to TRBD2. From germline, CDR1 is MGHRA and CDR2 YSYEKL. V shed 0 bases, J shed 10 bases, and the junction held 3 bases outside the gene matches. The CDR3 consists of 12 residues. This CDR3 reads CASSQDLADQYF. DNA of the CDR3: TGCGCCAGCAGCCAAGACCTAGCGGATCAGTACTTC.

The CDR3 loop is CASSLMERSGYTF. For the CDR3, the DNA is TGTGCCAGCAGCTTAATGGAGCGGTCTGGCTACACCTTC. The chain carries TRBV7-3 and TRBJ1-2; D not resolved. Deletions cut 1 base from V and 7 bases from J, with 10 bases between. Germline loops: CDR1 SGHTA, CDR2 FQGTGA. This CDR3 has 13 amino acids.

On this clone itself: Different DNA sequences within this sample yield the same CDR3. The J gene is TRBJ2-7, the V gene TRBV18; D is undetermined. The CDR3 sequence is 12 residues long. Between the trimmed V and J ends, which lost 6 bases and 3 bases, there was a span of 9 bases. Germline lookup yields CDR1 KGHSH and CDR2 LQKENI. CDR3 region: CASSPNSYEQYF. In DNA, the CDR3 is TGTGCCAGCTCCCCGAACAGCTACGAGCAGTACTTC.

The CDR3 protein is CASSKGASGSSYNEQFF. In DNA form, the CDR3 reads TGCGCCAGCAGCAAAGGGGCTAGCGGGAGCTCCTACAATGAGCAGTTCTTC. The rearrangement links TRBV5-1 to TRBJ2-1, with TRBD2 matching over 10 bases. J was trimmed by 0 bases and V by 4 bases; bases with no gene match: 7. Germline V gene lookup returns CDR1 SGHRS and CDR2 YFSETQ. This CDR3 has 17 residues.

The chain carries TRBV6-6 and TRBJ1-4; no reliable D call. The germline V and J ends were trimmed by 2 bases and 8 bases, with 12 bases remaining between them. CDR3 length: 14 amino acids. Germline V gene sequence: CDR1 MNHNY, CDR2 SVGAGI (reference sequence). The CDR3 DNA reads TGTGCCAGCAGTTACATCCCCGTTGGGGAAAAACTGTTTTTT. Translation: CASSYIPVGEKLFF.

The chain uses TRBV18 and TRBJ2-5, with D tentatively TRBD1 (6 bases). V was trimmed by 3 bases and J by 5 bases, leaving 13 bases between them. Germline V gives CDR1 KGHSH, CDR2 LQKENI. The CDR3 is 14 amino acids. The CDR3 nucleotides are TGTGCCAGCTCACCTGTACAGGGTGTTGAGACCCAGTACTTC. Protein sequence: CASSPVQGVETQYF.

The chain is built from TRBV29-1 and TRBJ2-1, with TRBD1 matching 7 bases. The V gene's germline CDR1 is SQVTM and CDR2 ANQGSEA. Trimming removed 7 bases from V and 6 bases from J; junction bases left unmatched: 6. This CDR3 spans 12 amino acids. The CDR3 reads CSAYRGSNEQFF. The CDR3 DNA sequence: TGCAGCGCTTACAGGGGATCCAATGAGCAGTTCTTC.

The chain employs TRBV7-9 and TRBJ1-4; TRBD1 aligns across 8 bases. J was trimmed by 8 bases and V by 5 bases; bases with no gene match: 7. From germline, CDR1 is SEHNR and CDR2 FQNEAQ (reference sequence). The CDR3 runs 14 residues. The CDR3 reads CASSHRDRNEKLFF. CDR3 DNA sequence: TGTGCCAGCAGCCACCGGGACAGGAACGAAAAACTGTTTTTT. Supplemented by reference TRBV7-9 and TRBJ1-4, the full variable domain reads DTGVSQNPRHKITKRGQNVTFRCDPISEHNRLYWYRQTLGQGPEFLTYFQNEAQLEKSRLLSDRFSAERPKGSFSTLEIQRTEQGDSAMYLCASSHRDRNEKLFFGSGTQLSVL.

The V gene is TRBV27, the J gene TRBJ2-3; perhaps D is TRBD1 or TRBD2 (6 bases each). This CDR3 has 17 residues. The V end was cut by 3 bases, the J end by 0 bases, with 16 bases between. Germline CDR1 and CDR2: MNHEY and SMNVEV (reference sequence). CDR3 coding DNA: TGTGCCAGCAGTTTTCTTAAAAGGGGGGATAGCACAGATACGCAGTATTTT. The encoded protein is CASSFLKRGDSTDTQYF.

V usage is TRBV6-5 and J usage is TRBJ2-1; 9 nucleotides align to TRBD1. CDR1 and CDR2 (germline): MNHEY, SVGAGI. The CDR3 length is 15 residues. Germline trimming cut 6 bases from V and 4 bases from J; bases unmatched to any gene: 7. The CDR3 region is CASRLGTGFYNEQFF. CDR3 coding DNA: TGTGCCAGCAGACTCGGGACAGGGTTTTACAATGAGCAGTTCTTC.

As to this clone: At the DNA level, this CDR3 is encoded by other sequences in the same sample as well. The J gene is TRBJ2-5, the V gene TRBV5-1, with TRBD1 identical over 8 bases. V was pared by 2 bases and J by 5 bases, with 5 bases of the junction left unmatched. From germline, CDR1 is SGHRS and CDR2 YFSETQ. The CDR3 sequence is 14 residues long. The CDR3 loop reads CASSFGQGRETQYF. The CDR3 DNA reads TGCGCCAGCAGCTTTGGACAGGGAAGGGAGACCCAGTACTTC.

This chain links TRBV19 with TRBJ2-7; 11 bases align to TRBD1. This CDR3 comprises 13 residues. The germline gives CDR1 LNHDA, CDR2 SQIVND (reference sequence). With V trimmed by 7 bases and J by 4 bases, 3 bases remained unmatched. The CDR3 region has the DNA TGTGCCAGTACCGGGACAGGGGGATACGAGCAGTACTTC. Protein sequence: CASTGTGGYEQYF.

The chain employs TRBV11-2 and TRBJ1-5, with D maybe TRBD1 (5 bases). This CDR3 has 15 amino acids. V was pared by 1 base and J by 5 bases, with 12 bases between. Germline-derived CDR1 and CDR2 are SGHAT and FQNNGV. The CDR3 sequence is CASSLGPQGHQPQHF. CDR3 DNA: TGTGCCAGCAGCTTAGGGCCCCAGGGCCATCAGCCCCAGCATTTT.

The chain uses TRBV27 and TRBJ2-7; no firm D call. Per the germline V gene, CDR1 is MNHEY and CDR2 is SMNVEV (reference sequence). The CDR3 has 18 amino acids. V lost 0 bases, J lost 3 bases, and 21 bases lay in between. CDR3 protein: CASSLSGRIRSRNYEQYF. As DNA, the CDR3 is TGTGCCAGCAGTTTATCGGGTAGAATTCGGAGTCGAAACTACGAGCAGTACTTC.

V is TRBV4-3 and J is TRBJ2-1; 8 nucleotides line up with TRBD2. Germline V gene data show CDR1 as LGHNA and CDR2 as YSLEER. The J segment lost 6 bases and the V segment lost 0 bases, leaving 4 bases of the junction unmatched. The CDR3 sequence is 15 residues long. The DNA for the CDR3 is TGCGCCAGCAGCCAAGACCGGCTAGCGGGCAATGAGCAGTTCTTC. Encoded protein: CASSQDRLAGNEQFF.

The chain couples TRBV19 to TRBJ1-5; 8 bases line up with TRBD1. Trimming removed 4 bases from V and 0 bases from J; junction bases left unmatched: 2. CDR1 is LNHDA, CDR2 SQIVND, per germline (reference sequence). CDR3 size: 15 residues. This CDR3 reads CASSNGQGSNQPQHF. The CDR3 region has the DNA TGTGCCAGTAGTAACGGACAGGGTAGCAATCAGCCCCAGCATTTT.

The chain uses TRBV9 and TRBJ2-1, with 10 bases aligning to TRBD2. Germline V gene lookup returns CDR1 SGDLS and CDR2 YYNGEE. The CDR3 is made up of 15 amino acids. Unmatched junction bases numbered 3, after V lost 3 bases and J lost 3 bases. The DNA of the CDR3 is TGTGCCAGCAGCGCTACTAGCGGGAACTACAATGAGCAGTTCTTC. This translates into CASSATSGNYNEQFF.

The chain carries TRBV18 and TRBJ2-7; D not resolved. The V gene's germline CDR1 is KGHSH and CDR2 LQKENI. This CDR3 region has 13 residues. Trimming left V 2 bases short and J 7 bases short, with 12 bases between. The CDR3 protein is CASSPGNLGEQYF. The CDR3 DNA is TGTGCCAGCTCACCAGGAAACCTAGGGGAGCAGTACTTC. The full variable domain, rest sourced from reference TRBV18 and TRBJ2-7, is NAGVMQNPRHLVRRRGQEARLRCSPMKGHSHVYWYRQLPEEGLKFMVYLQKENIIDESGMPKERFSAEFPKEGPSILRIQQVVRGDSAAYFCASSPGNLGEQYFGPGTRLTVT.